What follows are 18 T cell receptor beta chains derived from one specimen sequenced in a study of T cell responses to AZD1222 COVID-19 vaccine. Method: immunoSEQ multiplex PCR; TCRdb's copy keeps in-frame clones and lacks some. The repertoire consists of roughly 100,000 clones, with roughly 90% occurring once and the leading ten covering about 2.3%. Sequenced here: peripheral blood, sampled on day 0 of AZD1222 vaccination. Receptors were obtained from an adult in good health.

The J gene is TRBJ1-6, the V gene TRBV28; no definite D call. Germline lookup yields CDR1 MDHEN and CDR2 SYDVKM. CDR3 size: 11 residues. The V end lost 8 bases, the J end lost 10 bases, and 9 bases lay between the germline ends. The CDR3 is CASYDNSPLHF. Here the CDR3 DNA reads TGTGCCAGCTACGACAACTCACCCCTCCACTTT.

The chain couples TRBV13 to TRBJ2-7, with 9 positions matching TRBD1. Germline CDR1 reads PRHDT; CDR2 reads FYEKMQ (reference sequence). With 3 bases clipped from V and 2 bases from J, the junction kept 5 bases outside the gene matches. The CDR3 loop spans 15 amino acids. The DNA for the CDR3 is TGTGCCAGCAGCTTGGGGGACAGGGCGACCTACGAGCAGTACTTC. Protein product: CASSLGDRATYEQYF.

This rearrangement joins TRBV6-5 to TRBJ1-2; no reliable D call. Trimming stripped 7 bases from V and 5 bases from J, with 17 bases between. Germline values: CDR1 MNHEY, CDR2 SVGAGI. The CDR3 contains 14 residues. The DNA of the CDR3 is TGTGCCAGCAATCCTACCGGGCCTGCTTATGGCTACACCTTC. It translates to CASNPTGPAYGYTF.

The CDR3 nucleotides read TGCGCCAGCAGCCCCTTGGCGGGTGGAGATGGCTACACCTTC. This codes for CASSPLAGGDGYTF. The rearrangement uses TRBV5-1 and TRBJ1-2; D gene ambiguous. V lost 4 bases to trimming and J lost 6 bases, with 16 bases between them. Germline V gene data show CDR1 as SGHRS and CDR2 as YFSETQ. The CDR3 runs 14 residues.

This rearrangement joins TRBV7-2 to TRBJ1-2; D is possibly TRBD1 (6 bases). The length of the CDR3 is 13 residues. V lost 5 bases, J lost 5 bases, and 12 bases lay in between. The germline V gene has CDR1 SGHTA and CDR2 FQGNSA. CDR3 protein: CASSDGQGYGYTF. CDR3 DNA sequence: TGTGCCAGCAGCGATGGGCAGGGGTATGGCTACACCTTC.

This chain connects TRBV6-2 or TRBV6-3 to TRBJ1-1; D gene uncertain. The length of the CDR3 is 15 residues. Germline V gene sequence: CDR1 MNHEY, CDR2 SVGEGT. The V end lost 5 bases, the J end lost 4 bases, and 17 bases lay between the germline ends. CDR3 amino acids: CASSHHRVSGTEAFF. As DNA, the CDR3 is TGTGCCAGCAGTCACCATCGGGTTTCCGGCACTGAAGCTTTCTTT.

This rearrangement joins TRBV13 to TRBJ2-7, with D possibly matching TRBD2 (7 bases). The CDR3 covers 18 residues. V shed 5 bases and J shed 0 bases, with 23 bases lying between them. Germline values: CDR1 PRHDT, CDR2 FYEKMQ (reference sequence). CDR3 residues: CASSPRVGGGPPSYEQYF. The CDR3, as DNA: TGTGCCAGCAGCCCCCGGGTAGGGGGAGGGCCGCCCTCCTACGAGCAGTACTTC.

V gene TRBV3-1 (or the pseudogene TRBV3-2) combines with J gene TRBJ1-2, with D possibly TRBD1 on 5 matching bases. V was shortened by 4 bases and J by 2 bases, with 11 bases between the two germline ends. The CDR3 consists of 14 residues. Germline V gene sequence: CDR1 LGHDT, CDR2 YNNKEL (reference sequence). CDR3 loop: CASSRLDRNYGYTF. CDR3 nucleotide sequence: TGTGCCAGCAGCCGCCTAGACAGAAACTATGGCTACACCTTC.

V usage is TRBV2 and J usage is TRBJ1-3; D is undetermined. Germline V CDR1 and CDR2: SNHLY, FYNNEI. Between the trimmed V and J ends, which lost 8 bases and 0 bases, there was a span of 17 bases. The CDR3 is made up of 16 amino acids. CDR3 DNA: TGTGCCAGCTGCCTCGAGGGTAGGGTCTCTGGAAACACCATATATTTT. This sequence encodes CASCLEGRVSGNTIYF. Supplemented by reference TRBV2 and TRBJ1-3, the full variable domain reads EPEVTQTPSHQVTQMGQEVILRCVPISNHLYFYWYRQILGQKVEFLVSFYNNEISEKSEIFDDQFSVERPDGSNFTLKIRSTKLEDSAMYFCASCLEGRVSGNTIYFGEGSWLTVV.

The J gene is TRBJ1-2, the V gene TRBV14; 8 positions agree with TRBD1. Per the germline V gene, CDR1 is SGHDN and CDR2 is FVKESK. This CDR3 has 15 residues. The V segment lost 2 bases and the J segment 4 bases; nucleotides outside the gene matches: 6. In DNA form, the CDR3 reads TGTGCCAGCAGCCAACCGAAGACAGGGGTCTATGGCTACACCTTC. Amino acids: CASSQPKTGVYGYTF.

The gene calls are TRBV2 and TRBJ1-1, with 8 bases identical to TRBD1. J lost 6 bases, V lost 4 bases, and 4 bases had no gene match. The CDR3 is 13 amino acids. Germline V gene lookup returns CDR1 SNHLY and CDR2 FYNNEI. The CDR3 DNA sequence: TGTGCCAGCAGTGCTGACAGGGGCGCTGAAGCTTTCTTT. Protein product: CASSADRGAEAFF.

The chain uses TRBV21-1 and TRBJ1-5. TRBV21-1 is tagged as a pseudogene. The CDR3 sequence is 14 residues long. This CDR3 is CASSSRALSKTQHF. CDR3 bases: TGTGCCAGCAGCAGCCGGGCCCTAAGCAAGACCCAGCATTTT.

This chain joins TRBV27 and TRBJ1-1, with D possibly being TRBD1 (6 bases). The CDR3 runs 14 residues. Between the trimmed V and J ends, which lost 2 bases and 3 bases, there was a span of 10 bases. Germline V gene data show CDR1 as MNHEY and CDR2 as SMNVEV (reference sequence). Written as DNA, the CDR3 is TGTGCCAGCAGTTTAACCCACAGGGACACTGAAGCTTTCTTT. This encodes CASSLTHRDTEAFF.

V is TRBV6-6 and J is TRBJ1-1; D unclear. The CDR3 is 15 residues long. Trimming took 6 bases from V and 0 from J, leaving 14 bases between them. Germline loops: CDR1 MNHNY, CDR2 SVGAGI (reference sequence). CDR3 region: CASSRHGELNTEAFF. The CDR3 nucleotides read TGTGCCAGCAGCCGTCACGGAGAATTGAACACTGAAGCTTTCTTT.

The rearrangement links TRBV4-3 to TRBJ2-2, with D uncertain. The V gene's germline CDR1 is LGHNA and CDR2 YSLEER. Trimming pared 0 bases from V and 4 bases from J, leaving 9 bases between. The CDR3 sequence is 15 residues long. In DNA, the CDR3 is TGCGCCAGCAGCCAAGATAGTGGGGTCACCGGGGAGCTGTTTTTT. This sequence encodes CASSQDSGVTGELFF.

This clone was recorded once. The V gene is TRBV9, the J gene TRBJ2-3; D possibly uses TRBD1 or TRBD2 (6 bases each). The CDR3 extends over 15 amino acids. The V end lost 0 bases, the J end lost 3 bases, and 11 bases lay between the germline ends. Germline V gene sequence: CDR1 SGDLS, CDR2 YYNGEE. CDR3 DNA sequence: TGTGCCAGCAGCGTAGAGCAGGGGAGGACAGATACGCAGTATTTT. This gives the protein CASSVEQGRTDTQYF.

This chain links TRBV15 with TRBJ2-4; D uncertain. V was trimmed by 0 bases and J by 1 base, leaving 10 bases between them. Per germline, CDR1 LNHNV and CDR2 YYDKDF (reference sequence). This CDR3 is 16 amino acids long. In DNA form, the CDR3 reads TGTGCCACCAGCAGAGAACCGCCACGGGCCAAAAACATTCAGTACTTC. Translation gives CATSREPPRAKNIQYF.

V gene TRBV7-2 combines with J gene TRBJ1-2; the D gene is possibly TRBD1 (5 bases). The CDR3 sequence is 13 residues long. V lost 1 base, J lost 4 bases, and 7 bases lay in between. Germline CDR1 reads SGHTA; CDR2 reads FQGNSA. The DNA of the CDR3 is TGTGCCAGCAGCTTAGGGGGGGGCTATGGCTACACCTTC. This encodes CASSLGGGYGYTF.